These T cell receptor beta chains were read from a single sample in a study of shared clonotypes between healthy human individuals. Clones were sequenced by immunoSEQ multiplex PCR, and TCRdb holds only the in-frame ones, with some missing. The sample contains about 2 million clones, 95% of which appear only once. Sample: naive CD4+ T cells sorted from blood. Receptor source: a man aged 18 to 29 in good health. CDR3s include the opening cysteine and the closing phenylalanine or tryptophan.

>TRBV29-1|TRBJ2-3
CSVSLGGNTDTQYF
>TRBV14|TRBJ1-1
CASSRAGVTEAFF
>TRBV7-2|TRBJ2-2
CASSLWASGRHTGELFF
>TRBV28|TRBJ2-6
CASSFLSSGANVLTF
>TRBV6-6|TRBJ2-1
CASSPGANEQFF
>TRBV10-3|TRBJ2-1
CATQGASYNEQFF
>TRBV28|TRBJ1-2
CASTFSALWGGGYTF
>TRBV6-6|TRBJ1-4
CASSYTGANEKLFF
>TRBV20-1|TRBJ2-7
CSATGGYEQYF
>TRBV7-9|TRBJ2-3
CASSFASGNTDTQYF
>TRBV5-4|TRBJ1-3
CASSARQGGAGNTIYF
>TRBV7-2|TRBJ2-5
CASSRSGGYQETQYF
>TRBV30|TRBJ1-1
CAWSVLGGGEAFF
>TRBV11-3|TRBJ1-5
CASSLDRWSNQPQHF
>TRBV7-2|TRBJ2-4
CASSSSSGLAKNIQYF
>TRBV6-1|TRBJ1-1
CASTPAGNTEAFF
>TRBV6-6|TRBJ2-1
CASSYTRQSSYNEQFF
>TRBV7-8|TRBJ2-7
CASSLAAGPSYEQYF
>TRBV6-5|TRBJ2-7
CASSYSSGTIHYEQYF
>TRBV10-3|TRBJ1-5
CAIRQGTNQPQHF
>TRBV5-4|TRBJ2-7
CASSLVGQGATYEQYF
>TRBV18|TRBJ1-2
CASSPDYSRGQGTGYTF
>TRBV11-2|TRBJ2-7
CASSPTGLGGEQYF
>TRBV10-3|TRBJ1-1
CAISEGGTEAFF
>TRBV28|TRBJ1-5
CASSFRGGPQHF
>TRBV2|TRBJ1-5
CASSHMGQGAGNQPQHF
>TRBV2|TRBJ2-7
CASSVRTEYEQYF
>TRBV7-2|TRBJ2-7
CASSPLAVLSYEQYF